Listed below are T cell receptor beta chains from one sample, sequenced in a study of blood T cell repertoires in COVID-19. Here immunoSEQ multiplex PCR was the method, and the copy in TCRdb shows in-frame clones only, minus some. The top ten clones hold about 2.2% of a sample with 250,000 to 350,000 clones, 75% to 90% of them seen once. The sample consisted of peripheral blood. These TCRs come from a woman aged 45 to 65 who had recovered from COVID-19. Each CDR3 is given with its conserved first and last residue. The D gene is left open where the match is weak. Part of the rows lack a size; the others show once, few, many or a class for expanded clones.

DNA: TGTGCCAGCAGCTTGGCTCCAGCGGGGGGCCGCTCCTACGAGCAGTACTTC
CDR3: CASSLAPAGGRSYEQYF
V: TRBV5-4
size: .
D: TRBD2
J: TRBJ2-7

DNA: TGTGCCAGCAGCCGTGACAGGGTCACTGAAGCTTTCTTT
CDR3: CASSRDRVTEAFF
V: TRBV7-2
size: .
D: TRBD1
J: TRBJ1-1

DNA: TGTGCTAGTGGCCGCGATGCCTATAATTCACCCCTCCACTTT
CDR3: CASGRDAYNSPLHF
V: TRBV12-5
size: .
D: .
J: TRBJ1-6

DNA: TGTGCCAGCAGGTACGACAGGGGATATAGCAATCAGCCCCAGCATTTT
CDR3: CASRYDRGYSNQPQHF
V: TRBV6-2/TRBV6-3
size: .
D: TRBD1
J: TRBJ1-5

DNA: TGTGCCAGCAGGGGGGGACGGGAGCTGTTTTTT
CDR3: CASRGGRELFF
V: TRBV27
size: .
D: .
J: TRBJ2-2

DNA: TGTGCCAGCAGCCAAGTCGTAACCTACAATGAGCAGTTCTTC
CDR3: CASSQVVTYNEQFF
V: TRBV3-1/TRBV3-2
size: .
D: .
J: TRBJ2-1

DNA: TGCGCCAGCAGCCAAGATTTGGCTAGCTACAATGAGCAGTTCTTC
CDR3: CASSQDLASYNEQFF
V: TRBV4-3
size: .
D: .
J: TRBJ2-1

DNA: TGTGCCAGCAGCTTTACAGGGGCTGGAAACACCATATATTTT
CDR3: CASSFTGAGNTIYF
V: TRBV5-4
size: once
D: TRBD1
J: TRBJ1-3

DNA: TGCAGCGCCGTAACAGGGGGAGGTACTGAAGCTTTCTTT
CDR3: CSAVTGGGTEAFF
V: TRBV29-1
size: .
D: TRBD1
J: TRBJ1-1

DNA: TGCAGCGTTGAAGAAGAACAGGGGTGGGGGAATGAGCAGTTCTTC
CDR3: CSVEEEQGWGNEQFF
V: TRBV29-1
size: once
D: TRBD1
J: TRBJ2-1

DNA: TGTGCCAGCAGCTTACTCGGACAGGGCAATGAGCAGTTCTTC
CDR3: CASSLLGQGNEQFF
V: TRBV11-3
size: .
D: TRBD1
J: TRBJ2-1

DNA: TGTGCCACCTCGGACAGGGAGGATCGCTACACCTTC
CDR3: CATSDREDRYTF
V: TRBV24-1
size: .
D: TRBD1
J: TRBJ1-2

DNA: TGTGCCAGTAGTACGACAGGGGTGGCCGGGGAGCTGTTTTTT
CDR3: CASSTTGVAGELFF
V: TRBV19
size: .
D: TRBD1
J: TRBJ2-2

DNA: TGTGCCATCAGTGAATTGACAGGGTTAAGCGAAGCTTTCTTT
CDR3: CAISELTGLSEAFF
V: TRBV10-3
size: .
D: TRBD1
J: TRBJ1-1

DNA: TGTGCCAGTAGTATTAGGGGCGGGAGGTTTACAGATACGCAGTATTTT
CDR3: CASSIRGGRFTDTQYF
V: TRBV19
size: .
D: TRBD2
J: TRBJ2-3

DNA: TGTGCCAGTAGTATAGGCTCGGGCCACAGGGGGCTGTGGGAGCAGTACTTC
CDR3: CASSIGSGHRGLWEQYF
V: TRBV19
size: .
D: TRBD1
J: TRBJ2-7

DNA: TGTGCCAGCAGCCACCTAGGACAGCCCGCCTACGAGCAGTACTTC
CDR3: CASSHLGQPAYEQYF
V: TRBV6-2/TRBV6-3
size: .
D: .
J: TRBJ2-7

DNA: TGTGCCAGCAGTTGGTCAGGGACAGATACGCAGTATTTT
CDR3: CASSWSGTDTQYF
V: TRBV27
size: .
D: .
J: TRBJ2-3

DNA: TGTGCCAGCAGCTTGAGGTCTAGCAATCAGCCCCAGCATTTT
CDR3: CASSLRSSNQPQHF
V: TRBV12-1
size: .
D: .
J: TRBJ1-5

DNA: TGTGCCAGTAAGCGACAGGGAGACCACTATGGCTACACCTTC
CDR3: CASKRQGDHYGYTF
V: TRBV19
size: once
D: TRBD1
J: TRBJ1-2

DNA: TGTGCCAGCAGCCAAGCGACTAGCGGGAGGCCCTACCAAGAGACCCAGTACTTC
CDR3: CASSQATSGRPYQETQYF
V: TRBV3-1/TRBV3-2
size: .
D: TRBD2
J: TRBJ2-5

DNA: TGTGCCAGCAGCTTACTCGCGGGTTCCTTTCGCACTAGCACAGATACGCAGTATTTT
CDR3: CASSLLAGSFRTSTDTQYF
V: TRBV13
size: .
D: .
J: TRBJ2-3

DNA: TGTGCTAGTGGTTTGCCCGGAGGGGCTCCGAACACTGAAGCTTTCTTT
CDR3: CASGLPGGAPNTEAFF
V: TRBV12-5
size: once
D: .
J: TRBJ1-1

DNA: TGTGCCAGCAGCCCCGACAGTTATAGCAATCAGCCCCAGCATTTT
CDR3: CASSPDSYSNQPQHF
V: TRBV9
size: .
D: .
J: TRBJ1-5

DNA: TGCGCCAGCAGCGGTCAGAGGGCGAGCTTATCGGAGACCCAGTACTTC
CDR3: CASSGQRASLSETQYF
V: TRBV5-1
size: .
D: .
J: TRBJ2-5

DNA: TGTGCCAGCTCACCCCGTCTAGCGACTAGCACAGATACGCAGTATTTT
CDR3: CASSPRLATSTDTQYF
V: TRBV18
size: .
D: .
J: TRBJ2-3

DNA: TGTGCCAGCAGCTTAGAAGACAGGGGGTACGCTAGCACAGATACGCAGTATTTT
CDR3: CASSLEDRGYASTDTQYF
V: TRBV7-3
size: .
D: TRBD1
J: TRBJ2-3

DNA: TGTGCCAGCAGCCCAAGGGGGGGCTTTGGAGAGACCCAGTACTTC
CDR3: CASSPRGGFGETQYF
V: TRBV5-4
size: .
D: .
J: TRBJ2-5

DNA: TGTGCCAGCAGCTCGGGACTAGCGGGAGTTACCTACGAGCAGTACTTC
CDR3: CASSSGLAGVTYEQYF
V: TRBV5-4
size: .
D: TRBD2
J: TRBJ2-7

DNA: TGTGCCAGTAGTATAGGGACATCCTACGAGCAGTACTTC
CDR3: CASSIGTSYEQYF
V: TRBV19
size: .
D: .
J: TRBJ2-7

DNA: TGTGCCACCCAACATAGCAATCAGCCCCAGCATTTT
CDR3: CATQHSNQPQHF
V: TRBV24-1
size: .
D: .
J: TRBJ1-5

DNA: TGCGCCAGCAGCCGCTTAGCGGGGGCTAGCACAGATACGCAGTATTTT
CDR3: CASSRLAGASTDTQYF
V: TRBV4-3
size: .
D: TRBD2
J: TRBJ2-3

DNA: TGTGCCAGCTCACCGGGACAGGGGGCCCGAGATACGCAGTATTTT
CDR3: CASSPGQGARDTQYF
V: TRBV18
size: .
D: TRBD1
J: TRBJ2-3

DNA: TGTGCCAGCAGTTACCCCGCCGGGGGGTATTATGGCTACACCTTC
CDR3: CASSYPAGGYYGYTF
V: TRBV6-2/TRBV6-3
size: .
D: .
J: TRBJ1-2

DNA: TGCAGCGTTTTCGACAGCTACGAGCAGTACTTC
CDR3: CSVFDSYEQYF
V: TRBV29-1
size: .
D: .
J: TRBJ2-7

DNA: TGTGCCTGGAGTCGGGAATCGGGGACCCAGTACTTC
CDR3: CAWSRESGTQYF
V: TRBV30
size: .
D: .
J: TRBJ2-5

DNA: TGTGCCAGCAGCTTAGTGCGAGGTAGCGGGAGGGCCAAGGGTGACGGTGAGCAGTTCTTC
CDR3: CASSLVRGSGRAKGDGEQFF
V: TRBV7-8
size: once
D: TRBD2
J: TRBJ2-1

DNA: TGCAGCGTTGGCTGGGAGGGGACCCAGTACTTC
CDR3: CSVGWEGTQYF
V: TRBV29-1
size: .
D: TRBD2
J: TRBJ2-5

DNA: TGTGCCAGCAGTTTCAGGGGGCTGGGTCAGCCCCAGCATTTT
CDR3: CASSFRGLGQPQHF
V: TRBV6-2/TRBV6-3
size: .
D: TRBD1
J: TRBJ1-5

DNA: TGCAGCGTTCGGGGGGATAGAGCTGAAGCTTTCTTT
CDR3: CSVRGDRAEAFF
V: TRBV29-1
size: .
D: .
J: TRBJ1-1

DNA: TGTGCCAGCAGCTTCAGGGGGGTAGGCTATGGCTACACCTTC
CDR3: CASSFRGVGYGYTF
V: TRBV5-5
size: .
D: TRBD1
J: TRBJ1-2

DNA: TGTGCCAGTAGCACCCAGGGCTCTGGGGCCAACGTCCTGACTTTC
CDR3: CASSTQGSGANVLTF
V: TRBV19
size: .
D: .
J: TRBJ2-6

DNA: TGTGCCAGCTTTCAGGGGGACACCTACGAGCAGTACTTC
CDR3: CASFQGDTYEQYF
V: TRBV18
size: .
D: TRBD1
J: TRBJ2-7

DNA: TGTGCCAGCAGTGAAGTAAAATACACCTACGAGCAGTACTTC
CDR3: CASSEVKYTYEQYF
V: TRBV6-1
size: once
D: .
J: TRBJ2-7

DNA: TGTGCCAGCAGCCCGGGACTAGCGGGAGGTCGGCAGTTCTTC
CDR3: CASSPGLAGGRQFF
V: TRBV9
size: .
D: TRBD2
J: TRBJ2-1

DNA: TGCGCCAGCAGCTTCCAAGACAGTCGGACCGGGGAGCTGTTTTTT
CDR3: CASSFQDSRTGELFF
V: TRBV5-1
size: .
D: .
J: TRBJ2-2

DNA: TGTGCCAGCAGCTGGGACAGGGGGGACACTGAAGCTTTCTTT
CDR3: CASSWDRGDTEAFF
V: TRBV2
size: .
D: TRBD1
J: TRBJ1-1

DNA: TGTGCCAGCAGCTTAGATCTGTGGATAGCGGGGAAGGAGAACACCGGGGAGCTGTTTTTT
CDR3: CASSLDLWIAGKENTGELFF
V: TRBV11-3
size: few
D: TRBD2
J: TRBJ2-2

DNA: TGTGCCAGCAGCTCCCAAGGAGGGTCCGAGCAGTACTTC
CDR3: CASSSQGGSEQYF
V: TRBV7-2
size: .
D: .
J: TRBJ2-7

DNA: TGTGCCAGCAGCTGGACAGGGGACGGGGCCTACGAGCAGTACTTC
CDR3: CASSWTGDGAYEQYF
V: TRBV11-1
size: .
D: TRBD1
J: TRBJ2-7

DNA: TGTGCCAGTAGCCAGACAGGGGAGCGAAACGAGCAGTACTTC
CDR3: CASSQTGERNEQYF
V: TRBV19
size: once
D: TRBD1
J: TRBJ2-7

DNA: TGTGCCAGCACGGGACAGGGCTACGAGCAGTACTTC
CDR3: CASTGQGYEQYF
V: TRBV6-5
size: .
D: TRBD1
J: TRBJ2-7

DNA: TGTGCCAGCAGCCAAGAATTGGGCAGTCATCCCCTCCACTTT
CDR3: CASSQELGSHPLHF
V: TRBV4-2
size: .
D: .
J: TRBJ1-6